This TCR beta chain was captured by sequencing in a study of T cell changes during pregnancy in multiple sclerosis. Only in-frame clones appear in the TCRdb table, and some are missing; sequencing was by immunoSEQ multiplex PCR. This table holds more than 55,000 clones, about 92% found once. With V trimmed by 4 bases and J by 1 base, 7 bases remained unmatched. The germline V gene has CDR1 MNHNY and CDR2 SVGAGI (reference sequence). This CDR3 contains 16 residues. This sequence was found in a female donor with multiple sclerosis, enrolled in a pregnancy study. Sequencing was performed on peripheral blood, taken in the first trimester of pregnancy. V and J are TRBV6-6 and TRBJ2-7, with 10 bases identical to TRBD1. The CDR3 DNA follows: TGTGCCAGCAGTTCCTCGACAGGGGGCAGATCCTACGAGCAGTACTTC. Translated: CASSSSTGGRSYEQYF.